This TCR beta chain emerged from a study of CD8 T cells in Susac syndrome. Reverse transcription used roughly 0.45 to 1 ug RNA and random hexamers. The amplification used immunoSEQ multiplex PCR on TCR beta CDR3; it spanned 54 Vbeta and 13 Jbeta. TCRdb reprocessed the immunoSEQ multiplex PCR reads via MiXCR and lists one record per CDR3 protein. The sample lists around 300,000 distinct CDR3 sequences; 90% to 95% were seen once. Treatment-naive patients with stable or active relapsing-remitting disease served as multiple sclerosis controls. Negative isolation yielded CD8+ and CD4+ T cells; FACS enriched TEMRA cells. V was pared by 5 bases and J by 3 bases, with 5 bases of the junction left unmatched. The CDR3 is made up of 15 amino acids. From germline, CDR1 is KGHDR and CDR2 SFDVKD.

The sample comprised CD4+ T cells from PBMCs. The chain employs TRBV24-1 and TRBJ2-5, with 10 nucleotides matching TRBD1. This TCR was sampled from a human donor with multiple sclerosis. CDR3 coding DNA: TGTGCCACCAGTGGCGTCGGGACAGGGGAAGAGACCCAGTACTTC. Translation: CATSGVGTGEETQYF.